The sequence of this T cell receptor (beta chain) was determined in a study of shared clonotypes between healthy human individuals (TCRdb year 2020). Concerning the study at large: The cohort included three men and a couple of women between 18 and 49 years of age. Different laboratories and diverse techniques were used to prepare libraries and sequence TCR repertoires, to increase sequencing depth and limit assay-specific biases. The study deeply sequenced blood TCR repertoires of five healthy adults to estimate repertoire size and the extent of clonotype sharing between individuals. Leukapheresis yielded between about 0.8 and 9.5 billion PBMCs per donor. Per donor, three plates each were used for CD4 naive and CD4 memory, two for CD8 naive, and one for CD8 memory. What the research found in general, with its limitations: Rarefaction of sorted-subset datasets indicated incomplete sequencing despite the large sequencing depth. Because the study included only a small number of donors, the genetic and exposure-history diversity represented was limited. Across a few donors, approximately 5% of naive CD4, roughly 3.5% of naive CD8, about 2.3% of memory CD4, and about 0.4% of memory CD8 clonotypes were shared. Sampling was restricted to blood, and TCR repertoires in tissues likely differ from the TCR repertoires found in blood. Compared with non-shared clonotypes, clonotypes shared by all four sorted-subset donors had higher generation probabilities. Larger estimated clonotype richness was generally found for naive subsets than for memory subsets. Based on pairwise subsampling, the degree of clonotype sharing among donors was expected to be affected by sequencing depth.

TCR CDR3 regions were amplified from genomic DNA by multiplex PCR using the deep immunoSEQ assay. Extracted genomic DNA from each cell subset was distributed evenly across all wells of several immunoSEQ 96-well plates, and each plate was treated as a replicate. For sorted subsets, each replicate PCR was loaded with approximately 200 ng genomic DNA, equivalent to about 30,000 T cell genomes. The purified libraries were quantified using a Qubit 3.0 fluorometer, sized with a Bioanalyzer 2100, and then quantified again using the KAPA Library Quantification kit. Every immunoSEQ 96-well plate was sequenced on a dedicated single-read 150-cycle Illumina NextSeq 550 flow cell. Concerning the study's data processing: The immunoSEQ output contained only junctional sequences without quality scores, so filtering could not match that applied to full-length reads. To assign V/J genes and CDR3, sequences were annotated using PyIR, a Python wrapper for IgBLAST v1.9, with IMGT germline references. Reads with weak V/J assignments (E-value above 1e-6), missing CDR3, stop codons, out-of-frame junctions, or ambiguous translated residues were removed. V3J clonotypes were defined as sequences sharing the same inferred V gene, J gene, and CDR3 amino acid sequence. To compute the percentage overlap between repertoires, the number of shared unique clonotypes was divided by the size of the smaller repertoire. Richness of each repertoire was evaluated using RTK rarefaction, the Chao1 estimator, and Recon v2.1 estimates of unobserved clonotypes. For all TCRbeta clonotypes obtained by the gDNA method from several donors, generation probabilities were computed with OLGA. The table was pulled from immuneACCESS by TCRdb, which kept in-frame rearrangements only. Such tables lose some clones; where checked, under half of the loss comes from unresolved V genes, and the rest has no known cause. V, J and clone size are taken as reported in that table, and D and trimming were inferred from the DNA itself. The table for this sample lists over a million clones; roughly 96% of them were counted only once. The ten largest make up over 1% of the sample.

Healthy HIV-negative adults with no recently reported acute infections or vaccinations were included as donors. Every donor was a Caucasian adult residing in Nashville, Tennessee, USA. CD4+ T cells were enriched through magnetic negative selection, after which naive cells were positively selected on CD45RA and the remaining negative fraction served as the memory subset. Blood was collected by leukapheresis, and PBMCs were isolated by Ficoll-Histopaque density gradient centrifugation and then cryopreserved in liquid nitrogen vapor phase. Analytical flow cytometry was used to check the purity and quantity of every magnetically sorted T cell population. Genomic DNA was isolated from each sorted fraction and quantified by UV absorbance on a Nanodrop 2000c. The CDR3, cysteine through phenylalanine, is 15 amino acids long. Here the CDR3 DNA is all that survives: 45 bases in frame from base 1. The germline V gene specifies SGHRS as CDR1 and YFSETQ as CDR2. Between the V and J ends, shortened by 2 bases and 0 bases respectively, the junction contains 9 bases.

Concerning this clone: Its antigen is unknown. It has no much larger one-base neighbor in the sample; base qualities were not kept.

The sequence was collected from a man under 40 in good health. Sequenced: naive CD4+ T cells sorted from blood. Taken with the paper, the label for cell subset or site translates to: CD45RA+ positively selected. The V and J segments used are TRBV5-1 and TRBJ2-1, with a weak D call of TRBD1 (6 bases match). The CDR3: CASSFQGNSYNEQFF. Read as DNA, the sequence is TGCGCCAGCAGCTTTCAGGGGAACTCCTACAATGAGCAGTTCTTC.